This is a list of T cell receptor beta chains from one sample in a study of T cell responses to AZD1222 COVID-19 vaccine. Generated by immunoSEQ multiplex PCR, the TCRdb table keeps only in-frame clones and is missing some. Here the sample spans roughly 160,000 clones, about 90% being singletons. Sequencing was performed on peripheral blood, taken 28 days after the second AZD1222 dose. These receptors were taken from an adult who received the AZD1222 COVID-19 vaccine. Both conserved end residues are trimmed from each CDR3. Each record gives: V gene, clone size, CDR3 protein. Size is stated for part of the rows, as once, few or many counts, or as a class when the clone is expanded.

TRBV27	.	ASSRLGGDYGYT
TRBV6-5	.	ASSLRAGNQPQH
TRBV19	.	ASSIDYVLTSTGRHGYT
TRBV7-8	.	ASSLALGADTQY
TRBV28	.	ASRQGDYGYT
TRBV5-4	.	ASSLASGGALDTQY
TRBV5-1	.	ASSLLASGANVLT
TRBV5-1	.	ASSSSGTSDNNEQF
TRBV4-1	few	ASSPPGTNRNTIY
TRBV15	.	ATSPHGGSGPSYEQY
TRBV6-5	.	ASSKGGLTGHGYT
TRBV5-8	.	ASSFRGGNQPQH
TRBV12-3/TRBV12-4	.	ASTLGDTQY
TRBV4-1	few	ASSQAGNTGELF